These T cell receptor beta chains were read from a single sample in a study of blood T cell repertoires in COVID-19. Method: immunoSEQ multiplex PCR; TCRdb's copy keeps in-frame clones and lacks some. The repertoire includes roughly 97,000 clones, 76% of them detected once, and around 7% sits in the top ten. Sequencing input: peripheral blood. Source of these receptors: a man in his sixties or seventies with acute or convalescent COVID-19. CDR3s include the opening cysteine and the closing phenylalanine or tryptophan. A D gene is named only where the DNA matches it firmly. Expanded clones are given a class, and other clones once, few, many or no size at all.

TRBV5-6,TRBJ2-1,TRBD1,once,TGTGCCAGCAGCCGCAGGGACAGCAACAATGAGCAGTTCTTC,CASSRRDSNNEQFF
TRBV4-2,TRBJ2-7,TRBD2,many,TGTGCCAGCAGCCAAGACTGGCGGGAGCAATACTTC,CASSQDWREQYF
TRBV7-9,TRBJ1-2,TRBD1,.,TGTGCCGGTCGACAGGGGGCGGCGAGTGGCTACACCTTC,CAGRQGAASGYTF
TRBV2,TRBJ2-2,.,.,TGTGCCAGCAGTGAAGATGGACGGGGATACACCGGGGAGCTGTTTTTT,CASSEDGRGYTGELFF
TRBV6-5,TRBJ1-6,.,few,TGTGCCAGCTCAGGGGACCCTAATTCACCCCTCCACTTT,CASSGDPNSPLHF
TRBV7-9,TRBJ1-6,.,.,TGTGCCAGCAGCTTCGGTGTTAACAATTCACCCCTCCACTTT,CASSFGVNNSPLHF
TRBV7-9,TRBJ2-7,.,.,TGTGCCAGCAGCTTAGTACTGGGGGACTCATCCGAGCAGTACTTC,CASSLVLGDSSEQYF
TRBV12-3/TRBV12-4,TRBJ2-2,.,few,TGTGCCAGCCGGGAGTCGGCCGGGGAGCTGTTTTTT,CASRESAGELFF
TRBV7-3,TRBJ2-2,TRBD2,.,TGTGCCAGCAGCTCTCACGGGACTAGTATGACCGGGGAGCTGTTTTTT,CASSSHGTSMTGELFF
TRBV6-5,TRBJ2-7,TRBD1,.,TGTGCCAGCAGTCAGGGGGTCAACTCCTACGAGCAGTACTTC,CASSQGVNSYEQYF
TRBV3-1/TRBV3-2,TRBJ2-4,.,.,TGTGCCAGCAGCCAAGTCTACAGGGATGCCAAAAACATTCAGTACTTC,CASSQVYRDAKNIQYF
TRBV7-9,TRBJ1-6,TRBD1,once,TGTGCCAGCAGCTTGACAGGGCAGGTCCCCTATAATTCACCCCTCCACTTT,CASSLTGQVPYNSPLHF
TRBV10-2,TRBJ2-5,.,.,TGCGCCAGCAGTGCTATCGACAATAAAGAGACCCAGTACTTC,CASSAIDNKETQYF
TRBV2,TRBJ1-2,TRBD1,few,TGTGCCAGCAGGGGACAGCTCTCTAACTATGGCTACACCTTC,CASRGQLSNYGYTF
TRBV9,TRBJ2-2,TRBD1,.,TGTGCCAGCAGCGTACAGGGGGCGAAGATCGGGGAGCTGTTTTTT,CASSVQGAKIGELFF
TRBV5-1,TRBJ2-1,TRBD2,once,TGCGCCAGCAGCATATTCACTAGCGGGAACAATGAGCAGTTCTTC,CASSIFTSGNNEQFF
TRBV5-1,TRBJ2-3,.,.,TGCGCCAGCAGCGGGGACACCCGAGGGGCAGATACGCAGTATTTT,CASSGDTRGADTQYF
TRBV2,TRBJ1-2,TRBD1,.,TGTGCCAGCAGCGCGGACAGGGGATATGGCTACACCTTC,CASSADRGYGYTF
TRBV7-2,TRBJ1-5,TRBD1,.,TGTGCCAGCGGGCCGACAGGGTTGATCCAGCCCCAGCATTTT,CASGPTGLIQPQHF
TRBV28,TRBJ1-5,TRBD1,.,TGTGCCAGCAGTCTCGGGACAGGGCGTAGCAATCAGCCCCAGCATTTT,CASSLGTGRSNQPQHF
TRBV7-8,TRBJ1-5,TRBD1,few,TGTGCCAGCAGCTTAGAGGCCGCACAGGGGTATCAGCCCCAGCATTTT,CASSLEAAQGYQPQHF
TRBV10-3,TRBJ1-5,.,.,TGTGCCATCAGTGATCCCGGGAGGGTCCATCAGCCCCAGCATTTT,CAISDPGRVHQPQHF
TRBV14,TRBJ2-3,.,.,TGTGCCAGCAGCCAAGGACAGAGCACAGATACGCAGTATTTT,CASSQGQSTDTQYF
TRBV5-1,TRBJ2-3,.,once,TGCGCCAGCAGCGTAAAAGACAGGAAAAGCACAGATACGCAGTATTTT,CASSVKDRKSTDTQYF
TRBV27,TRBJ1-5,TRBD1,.,TGTGCCAGCAGTCCAATAGGGGGACAGAATAGCAATCAGCCCCAGCATTTT,CASSPIGGQNSNQPQHF
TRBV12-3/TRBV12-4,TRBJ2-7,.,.,TGTGCCAGCAGTTTAGGTCTACTCGAGCAGTACTTC,CASSLGLLEQYF
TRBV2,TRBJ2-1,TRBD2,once,TGTGCCAGCAGTGTAACGATTCGGGGGCTAGCGGGCAATGAGCAGTTCTTC,CASSVTIRGLAGNEQFF
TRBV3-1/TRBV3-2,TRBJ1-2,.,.,TGTGCCAGCAGCCGTCAGGGGTCTAACTATGGCTACACCTTC,CASSRQGSNYGYTF
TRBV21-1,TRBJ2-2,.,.,TGTGCCAGCCTCAGAGTGCTAGCGCCGAACACCGGGGAGCTGTTTTTT,CASLRVLAPNTGELFF
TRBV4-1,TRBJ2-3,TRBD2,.,TGCGCCAGCAGCCAGGGACTAGCGGGAGCAGATACGCAGTATTTT,CASSQGLAGADTQYF
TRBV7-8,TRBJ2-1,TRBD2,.,TGTGCCAGCAGCTTAGGACTAGCGGGCTCCTACAATGAGCAGTTCTTC,CASSLGLAGSYNEQFF
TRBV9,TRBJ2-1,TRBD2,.,TGTGCCAGCAGCGTAGGGGTAGCGGGAGGGGGCAATGAGCAGTTCTTC,CASSVGVAGGGNEQFF
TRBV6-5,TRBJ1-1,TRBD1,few,TGTGCCAGCAGCGGACAGGTTTCCACTGAAGCTTTCTTT,CASSGQVSTEAFF
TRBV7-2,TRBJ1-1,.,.,TGTGCCAGCAGCAGAGGGATGAAGGGGGAGAGGGCTTTCTTT,CASSRGMKGERAFF
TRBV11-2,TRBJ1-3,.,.,TGTGCCAGCAGCTCCCCCTACAGGGTATCGGGAAACACCATATATTTT,CASSSPYRVSGNTIYF
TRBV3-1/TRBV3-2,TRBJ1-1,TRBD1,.,TGTGCCAGCAGCCAAGAGGGACAGGGTATCACTGAAGCTTTCTTT,CASSQEGQGITEAFF
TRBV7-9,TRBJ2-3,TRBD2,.,TGTGCCAGCAGCTTAGAAGGACTAGCGGGAGGCACAGATACGCAGTATTTT,CASSLEGLAGGTDTQYF
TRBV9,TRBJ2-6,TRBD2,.,TGTGCCAGCAGCAACCCACTAGCGGGAGGCCCTATTGCTGGGGCCAACGTCCTGACTTTC,CASSNPLAGGPIAGANVLTF
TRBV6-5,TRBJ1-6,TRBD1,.,TGTGCCAGCAGGGGACAGGGGCCATATAATTCACCCCTCCACTTT,CASRGQGPYNSPLHF
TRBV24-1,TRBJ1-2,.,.,TGTGCCACCAGTGATTTATGGGCTGTAGGGGCCCCAACCTTTAACTATGGCTACACCTTC,CATSDLWAVGAPTFNYGYTF
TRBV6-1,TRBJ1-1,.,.,TGTGCCAGCAGTGAAGTAATGAGGGGGTTTGGCACTGAAGCTTTCTTT,CASSEVMRGFGTEAFF
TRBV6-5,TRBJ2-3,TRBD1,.,TGTGCCAGCAGCCCCGCCGGGACAGGGACAGATACGCAGTATTTT,CASSPAGTGTDTQYF
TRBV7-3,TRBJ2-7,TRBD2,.,TGTGCCAGCAGCTTAACGAAAGCGGGAGCGAGTGAGCAGTACTTC,CASSLTKAGASEQYF
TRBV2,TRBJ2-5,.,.,TGTGCCAGCAGTCGCTTAGGGGATACCCAGTACTTC,CASSRLGDTQYF
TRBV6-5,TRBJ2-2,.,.,TGTGCCAGCAGCCATCCCCCCGGGGAGCTGTTTTTT,CASSHPPGELFF
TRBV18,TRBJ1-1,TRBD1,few,TGTGCCAGCTCACCACAGGGGGCCCTAACTGAAGCTTTCTTT,CASSPQGALTEAFF